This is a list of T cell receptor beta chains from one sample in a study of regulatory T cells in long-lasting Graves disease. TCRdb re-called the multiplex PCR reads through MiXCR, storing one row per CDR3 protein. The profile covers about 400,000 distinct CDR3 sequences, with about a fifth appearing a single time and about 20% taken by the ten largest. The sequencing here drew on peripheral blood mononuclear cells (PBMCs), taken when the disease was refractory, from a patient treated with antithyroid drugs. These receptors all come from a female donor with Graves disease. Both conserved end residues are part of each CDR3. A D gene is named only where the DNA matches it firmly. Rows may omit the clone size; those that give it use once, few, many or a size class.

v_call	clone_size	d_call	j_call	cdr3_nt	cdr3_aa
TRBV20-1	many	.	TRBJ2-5	TGCAGTGCTCCCCCATGGACCGAAGAGACCCAGTACTTC	CSAPPWTEETQYF
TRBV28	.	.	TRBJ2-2	TGTGCCAGCAGAAGCGTCGGGAGTCGGACCGGGGAGCTGTTTTTT	CASRSVGSRTGELFF
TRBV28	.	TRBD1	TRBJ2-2	TGTGCCAGCACAGGGGGAATAACGGGGGAGCTGTTTTTT	CASTGGITGELFF
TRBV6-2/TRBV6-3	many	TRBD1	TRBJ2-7	TGTGCCAGCAGTTACCCTTCAACGGGACAGAGTTCCTACGAGCAGTACTTC	CASSYPSTGQSSYEQYF
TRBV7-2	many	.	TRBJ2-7	TGTGCCAGCAGCCCATTGCAATCGAGCGGAGATTACGAGCAGTACTTC	CASSPLQSSGDYEQYF
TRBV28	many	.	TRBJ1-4	TGTGCCACCCACCCGGGGGGACCCAGGGAGACTGAAAAACTGTTTTTT	CATHPGGPRETEKLFF
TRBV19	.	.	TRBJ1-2	TGTGCCAGTAGAACGACAGGAAACTATGGCTACACCTTC	CASRTTGNYGYTF
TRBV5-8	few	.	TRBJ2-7	TGTGCCAGCAACCGTCCGGAGGTGCTCCTCGAGCAGTACTTC	CASNRPEVLLEQYF
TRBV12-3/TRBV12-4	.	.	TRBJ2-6	TGTGCCAGCAGTTTTGACGCCATCTCTGGGGCCAACGTCCTGACTTTC	CASSFDAISGANVLTF
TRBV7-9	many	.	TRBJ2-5	TGTGCCAGCAGCTTAGAACAGGGAGTAGGGGAGACCCAGTACTTC	CASSLEQGVGETQYF
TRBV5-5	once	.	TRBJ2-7	TGTGCCAGCAGCTCAAGGACTGACGAGCAGTACTTC	CASSSRTDEQYF
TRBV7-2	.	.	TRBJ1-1	TGTGCCAGCAGCGCAACAACAGGGATCGGGGGCACTGAAGCTTTCTTT	CASSATTGIGGTEAFF
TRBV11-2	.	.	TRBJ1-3	TGTGCCAGCAGCTTAGAATGGGTGGACACCATATATTTT	CASSLEWVDTIYF
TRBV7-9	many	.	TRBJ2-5	TGTGCCAGCGGACTTAATTGGGAGCAAGAGACCCAGTACTTC	CASGLNWEQETQYF
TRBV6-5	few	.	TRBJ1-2	TGTGCCAGCAGTTACCTAGACAGGAACTATGGCTACACCTTC	CASSYLDRNYGYTF
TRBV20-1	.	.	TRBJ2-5	TGCAGTGCCGTTGACTCGATCGAAGAGACCCAGTACTTC	CSAVDSIEETQYF
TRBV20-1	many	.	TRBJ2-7	TGCAGTGCTAGAGATCCAGGTTCACTCTACGAGCAGTACTTC	CSARDPGSLYEQYF
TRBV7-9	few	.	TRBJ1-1	TGTGCCAGCAGCTCGAGAAGCGGACATTCCACTGAAGCTTTCTTT	CASSSRSGHSTEAFF
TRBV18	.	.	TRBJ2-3	TGTGCCAGCTCCCTAGTCTCCGCTAGCGACCGCACAGATACGCAGTATTTT	CASSLVSASDRTDTQYF
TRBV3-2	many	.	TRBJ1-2	TGTGCCAGCAGCCAAGGGTGGTCGGGCTACACCTTC	CASSQGWSGYTF
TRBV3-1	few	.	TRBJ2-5	TGTGCCAGCAGCCAAGCCCGGGACGGACCACAAGAGACCCAGTACTTC	CASSQARDGPQETQYF
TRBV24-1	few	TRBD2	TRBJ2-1	TGTGCCACCAGTGATTCCTTATCGGGACTAGCGGGTATCAATGAGCAGTTCTTC	CATSDSLSGLAGINEQFF
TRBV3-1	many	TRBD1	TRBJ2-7	TGTGCCAGCAGCCATGTATTATCAGGGACAGAAGCCTACGAGCAGTACTTC	CASSHVLSGTEAYEQYF
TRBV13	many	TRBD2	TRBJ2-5	TGTGCCAGCAGGATAGCGGGAGGGCGTCGGGCCCAGTACTTC	CASRIAGGRRAQYF